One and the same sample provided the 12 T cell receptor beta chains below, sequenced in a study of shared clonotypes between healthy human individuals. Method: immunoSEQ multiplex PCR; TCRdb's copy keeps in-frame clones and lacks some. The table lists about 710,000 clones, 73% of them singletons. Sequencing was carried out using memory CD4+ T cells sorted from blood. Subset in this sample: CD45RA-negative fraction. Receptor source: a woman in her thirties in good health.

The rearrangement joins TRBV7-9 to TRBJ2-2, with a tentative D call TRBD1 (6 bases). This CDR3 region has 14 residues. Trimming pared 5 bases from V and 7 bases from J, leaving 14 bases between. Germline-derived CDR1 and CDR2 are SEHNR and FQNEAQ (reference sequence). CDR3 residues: CASSPTGSNGELFF. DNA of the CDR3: TGTGCCAGCAGCCCCACAGGGTCAAACGGGGAGCTGTTTTTT. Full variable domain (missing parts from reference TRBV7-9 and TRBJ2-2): DTGVSQNPRHKITKRGQNVTFRCDPISEHNRLYWYRQTLGQGPEFLTYFQNEAQLEKSRLLSDRFSAERPKGSFSTLEIQRTEQGDSAMYLCASSPTGSNGELFFGEGSRLTVL.

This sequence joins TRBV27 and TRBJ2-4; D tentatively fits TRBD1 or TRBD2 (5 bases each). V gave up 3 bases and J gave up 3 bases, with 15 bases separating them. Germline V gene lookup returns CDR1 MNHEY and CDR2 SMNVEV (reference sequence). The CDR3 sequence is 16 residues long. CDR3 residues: CASSLGPTWVKNIQYF. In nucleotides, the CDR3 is TGTGCCAGCAGTTTGGGACCCACATGGGTCAAAAACATTCAGTACTTC.

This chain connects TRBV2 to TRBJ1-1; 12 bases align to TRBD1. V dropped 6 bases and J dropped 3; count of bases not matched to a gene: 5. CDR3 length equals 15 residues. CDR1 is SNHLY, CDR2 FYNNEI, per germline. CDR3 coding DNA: TGTGCCAGCAGAGGGACAGGGGGCTATGACACTGAAGCTTTCTTT. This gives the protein CASRGTGGYDTEAFF.

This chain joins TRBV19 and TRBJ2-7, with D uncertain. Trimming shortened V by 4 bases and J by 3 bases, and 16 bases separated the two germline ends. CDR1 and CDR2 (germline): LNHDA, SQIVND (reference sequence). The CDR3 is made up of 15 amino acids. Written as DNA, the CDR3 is TGTGCCAGTAGTACCCTAGGCGGTGGGTTCTACGAGCAGTACTTC. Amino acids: CASSTLGGGFYEQYF.

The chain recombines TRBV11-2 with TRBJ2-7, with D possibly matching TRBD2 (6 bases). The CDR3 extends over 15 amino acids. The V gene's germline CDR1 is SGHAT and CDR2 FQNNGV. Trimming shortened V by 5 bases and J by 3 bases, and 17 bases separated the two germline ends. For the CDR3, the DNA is TGTGCCAGCAGCCCTGGGGGGTGGTCAGGCTACGAGCAGTACTTC. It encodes CASSPGGWSGYEQYF.

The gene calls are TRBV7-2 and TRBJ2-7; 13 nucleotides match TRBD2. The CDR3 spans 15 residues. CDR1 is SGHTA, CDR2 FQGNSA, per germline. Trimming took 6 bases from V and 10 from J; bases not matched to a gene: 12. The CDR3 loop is CASSPGLAGAFLQYF. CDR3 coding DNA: TGTGCCAGCAGTCCTGGACTAGCGGGAGCATTTTTACAGTACTTC. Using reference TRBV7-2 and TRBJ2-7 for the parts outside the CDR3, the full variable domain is GAGVSQSPSNKVTEKGKDVELRCDPISGHTALYWYRQSLGQGLEFLIYFQGNSAPDKSGLPSDRFSAERTGGSVSTLTIQRTQQEDSAVYLCASSPGLAGAFLQYFGPGTRLTVT.

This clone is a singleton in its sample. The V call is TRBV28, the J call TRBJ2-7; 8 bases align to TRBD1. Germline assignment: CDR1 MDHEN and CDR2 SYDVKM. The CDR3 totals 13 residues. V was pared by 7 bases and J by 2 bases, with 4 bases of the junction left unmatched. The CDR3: CASNRDRTYEQYF. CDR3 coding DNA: TGTGCCAGCAACCGGGACAGGACCTACGAGCAGTACTTC.

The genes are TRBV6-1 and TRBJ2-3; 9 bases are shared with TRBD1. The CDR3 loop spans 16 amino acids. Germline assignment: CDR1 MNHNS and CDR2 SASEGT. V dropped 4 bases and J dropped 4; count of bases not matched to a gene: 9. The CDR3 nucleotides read TGTGCCAGCAGTGGCTCGACAGGGGGTAGGGCAGATACGCAGTATTTT. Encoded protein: CASSGSTGGRADTQYF.

CDR3 bases: TGTGCCAGCAGTGCACGGAGCTCCTACAATGAGCAGTTCTTC. Protein sequence: CASSARSSYNEQFF. This chain connects TRBV2 to TRBJ2-1, with D uncertain. The CDR3 totals 14 residues. From germline, CDR1 is SNHLY and CDR2 FYNNEI. Trimming cost V 4 bases and J 0 bases, with 7 bases left between them.

CDR3 loop: CASSARTDTNYGYTF. DNA of the CDR3: TGCGCCAGCAGCGCCCGGACAGATACCAACTATGGCTACACCTTC. The chain joins TRBV5-1 to TRBJ1-2; TRBD1 might be the D (6 bases). V was pared by 4 bases and J by 2 bases, with 15 bases between. The CDR3 is 15 residues long. The V gene's germline CDR1 is SGHRS and CDR2 YFSETQ.

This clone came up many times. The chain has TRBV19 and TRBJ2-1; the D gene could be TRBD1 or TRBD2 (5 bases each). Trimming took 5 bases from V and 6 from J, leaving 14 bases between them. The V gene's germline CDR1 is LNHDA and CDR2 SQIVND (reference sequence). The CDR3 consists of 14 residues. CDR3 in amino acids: CASSRPGPPNEQFF. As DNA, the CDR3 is TGTGCCAGTAGTCGACCGGGGCCTCCCAATGAGCAGTTCTTC.

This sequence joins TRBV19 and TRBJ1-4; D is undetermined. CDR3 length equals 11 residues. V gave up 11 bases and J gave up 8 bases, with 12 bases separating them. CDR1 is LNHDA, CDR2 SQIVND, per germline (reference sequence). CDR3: CAASGEEKLFF. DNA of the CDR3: TGTGCCGCAAGTGGGGAGGAAAAACTGTTTTTT.